A single sample is the source of the 3 T cell receptor beta chains below, sequenced in a study of cytomegalovirus exposure and HLA in healthy donors. Libraries were prepared by immunoSEQ multiplex PCR; TCRdb keeps only in-frame clonotypes and omits some of them. The profile covers 250,000 to 300,000 clones, with just over 85% appearing a single time and roughly 1% taken by the ten largest. Sequenced input: PBMCs. These receptors were taken from a woman aged 18-29 years in good health and CMV-seronegative.

The chain joins TRBV5-1 to TRBJ2-6; tentative D call: TRBD1 (5 bases). This CDR3 contains 17 residues. Germline V lookup: CDR1 SGHRS, CDR2 YFSETQ. Trimming shortened V by 6 bases and J by 0 bases, and 16 bases separated the two germline ends. CDR3: CASTIVAGSSGANVLTF. The CDR3 nucleotides are TGCGCCAGCACCATTGTGGCAGGGTCCTCTGGGGCCAACGTCCTGACTTTC.

This clone came up a few times. V is TRBV29-1 and J is TRBJ1-6; 10 bases fit TRBD1. Trimming at V came to 5 bases and at J to 7 bases, leaving 5 bases not matched to a gene. Germline CDR1 and CDR2: SQVTM and ANQGSEA. This CDR3 region has 14 residues. CDR3 amino acids: CSVRQGALNSPLHF. The CDR3 nucleotides are TGCAGCGTTCGACAGGGGGCGTTGAATTCACCCCTCCACTTT.

This clone was found once. This chain uses TRBV5-1 with TRBJ2-2; TRBD1 matches 11 bases. The CDR3 is made up of 17 amino acids. The germline gives CDR1 SGHRS, CDR2 YFSETQ. V shed 4 bases and J 6 bases; nucleotides not matched to a gene: 11. The CDR3 reads CASSRTGGVSFAGELFF. CDR3 DNA: TGCGCCAGCAGCCGGACAGGGGGCGTGAGTTTCGCCGGGGAGCTGTTTTTT. Combining the CDR3 with reference TRBV5-1 and TRBJ2-2 gives the whole variable domain KAGVTQTPRYLIKTRGQQVTLSCSPISGHRSVSWYQQTPGQGLQFLFEYFSETQRNKGNFPGRFSGRQFSNSRSEMNVSTLELGDSALYLCASSRTGGVSFAGELFFGEGSRLTVL.